Each of the 18 T cell receptor beta chains below was sequenced from the same sample in a study of cytomegalovirus exposure and HLA in healthy donors. TCRdb keeps only in-frame clones here, not all; method: immunoSEQ multiplex PCR. The repertoire holds about 130,000 clones, with 90% as singletons. Sequenced material: PBMCs. These receptors all come from a woman aged 25 to 39 in good health and CMV-seropositive.

A word on this clone: The junction and the germline gene differ at one end; a read error may be behind it. This sequence joins TRBV7-7 and TRBJ2-5; possible D gene TRBD1, 5 bases. Germline-derived CDR1 and CDR2 are SSHAT and FNYEAQ (reference sequence). This CDR3 is built from 19 residues. CDR3 sequence reads: CASSLELVGAGDPGETQYF. DNA of the CDR3: TGTGCTAGCAGCTTAGAATTAGTTGGGGCAGGCGATCCAGGAGAGACCCAGTACTTC.

The chain recombines TRBV5-4 with TRBJ2-7; 14 positions agree with TRBD2. Per germline, CDR1 SGHNT and CDR2 YYREEE (reference sequence). CDR3 length: 16 residues. Trimming removed 4 bases from V and 7 bases from J; junction bases left unmatched: 10. For the CDR3, the DNA is TGTGCCAGCAGCCGTCCCGGGACTAGCGGGAGCCGGGAGCAGTACTTC. This gives the protein CASSRPGTSGSREQYF.

The genes are TRBV10-1 and TRBJ1-6; 7 bases fit TRBD1. Germline V gene sequence: CDR1 WNHNN, CDR2 SYGVQD (reference sequence). The CDR3 is made up of 21 amino acids. Unmatched junction bases numbered 20, after V lost 6 bases and J lost 0 bases. The CDR3 spells CASRGQERVPSISSYNSPLHF. CDR3 bases: TGCGCCAGCAGAGGACAGGAAAGGGTTCCGAGTATCAGCTCCTATAATTCACCCCTCCACTTT.

This clone has only one observation. This chain links TRBV7-6 with TRBJ2-1; D gene ambiguous. Trimming cost V 5 bases and J 4 bases, with 12 bases left between them. Germline-derived CDR1 and CDR2 are SGHVS and FNYEAQ. There are 14 residues in the CDR3. CDR3 nucleotides: TGTGCCAGCAGCCCCCTTGGCGGATACAATGAGCAGTTCTTC. It encodes CASSPLGGYNEQFF. Full variable domain (missing parts from reference TRBV7-6 and TRBJ2-1): GAGVSQSPRYKVTKRGQDVALRCDPISGHVSLYWYRQALGQGPEFLTYFNYEAQQDKSGLPNDRFSAERPEGSISTLTIQRTEQRDSAMYRCASSPLGGYNEQFFGPGTRLTVL.

The V and J genes are TRBV9 and TRBJ2-2, with TRBD2 as a possible D gene (5 bases). The V gene lost 0 bases and the J gene lost 5 bases, with 8 bases spanning the gap. The length of the CDR3 is 14 residues. Germline V lookup: CDR1 SGDLS, CDR2 YYNGEE. CDR3 in amino acids: CASSVVGGTGELFF. The CDR3 region has the DNA TGTGCCAGCAGCGTAGTTGGAGGAACCGGGGAGCTGTTTTTT.

The rearrangement joins TRBV18 to TRBJ1-5; TRBD1 matches at 7 bases. CDR1 and CDR2 from the germline V gene are KGHSH and LQKENI. Trimming cost V 3 bases and J 3 bases; bases outside gene matches: 8. The CDR3 loop spans 16 amino acids. The CDR3 is CASSPQGQVTNQPQHF. The CDR3 nucleotides are TGTGCCAGCTCACCCCAAGGACAGGTAACCAATCAGCCCCAGCATTTT.

This clone has just one count. The genes are TRBV2 and TRBJ2-5; TRBD2 aligns across 11 bases. The CDR3 is 16 amino acids. Germline V gene lookup returns CDR1 SNHLY and CDR2 FYNNEI. With 5 bases clipped from V and 1 base from J, the junction kept 6 bases outside the gene matches. The CDR3 region has the DNA TGTGCCAGCAGTTCCCGACTAGCGGGGACCCAAGAGACCCAGTACTTC. Protein: CASSSRLAGTQETQYF.

The J gene is TRBJ2-7, the V gene TRBV5-5, with 7 bases that match TRBD1. The CDR3 length is 14 residues. The V and J ends lost 1 base and 6 bases, in that order; junction bases with no gene match: 7. Germline V gives CDR1 SGHKS, CDR2 YYEKEE (reference sequence). CDR3 sequence (DNA): TGTGCCAGCAGCTTGATCGACAGGGAAGGCGAGCAGTACTTC. Encoded protein: CASSLIDREGEQYF.

This chain links TRBV28 with TRBJ1-2; the D gene is possibly TRBD1 (5 bases). The CDR3 is 15 residues long. Germline CDR1 is MDHEN and CDR2 is SYDVKM. Trimming cost V 7 bases and J 5 bases, with 20 bases left between them. The CDR3 DNA sequence: TGTGCCAGCACCCCGAGTCCACCCGGGGGTTATGGCTACACCTTC. This translates into CASTPSPPGGYGYTF.

The rearrangement uses TRBV28 and TRBJ1-1; no firm D call. The CDR3 spans 11 residues. CDR1 and CDR2 from the germline V gene are MDHEN and SYDVKM. Trimming left V 5 bases short and J 8 bases short, with 9 bases between. CDR3 nucleotides: TGTGCCAGCAGTCTGACAAGGGAAGCTTTCTTT. Translated: CASSLTREAFF.

This chain links TRBV6-6 with TRBJ2-5, with D perhaps matching TRBD2 (6 bases). CDR1 is MNHNY, CDR2 SVGAGI, per germline (reference sequence). This CDR3 spans 14 amino acids. V dropped 7 bases and J dropped 4 bases, with 16 bases sitting between them. The CDR3 loop reads CASTRTPGGETQYF. The CDR3 nucleotides are TGTGCCAGCACACGGACACCCGGGGGAGAGACCCAGTACTTC.

The sample holds one count of this clone. The V gene is TRBV27, the J gene TRBJ1-2; maybe TRBD1 (5 bases). The germline V and J ends were trimmed by 3 bases and 0 bases, with 17 bases remaining between them. The CDR3 has 17 amino acids. The germline V gene has CDR1 MNHEY and CDR2 SMNVEV (reference sequence). The CDR3 sequence is CASSFGGPGLANYGYTF. CDR3 nucleotide sequence: TGTGCCAGCAGTTTCGGGGGTCCCGGGTTAGCTAACTATGGCTACACCTTC.

The chain employs TRBV5-1 and TRBJ2-3; 7 nucleotides align to TRBD2. The junction had 6 bases not matched to a gene; V was cut back by 0 bases and J by 5 bases. The CDR3 spans 15 residues. The germline V gene encodes CDR1 SGHRS and CDR2 YFSETQ. CDR3: CASSLVAGVVDTQYF. In DNA form, the CDR3 reads TGCGCCAGCAGCTTGGTTGCGGGAGTGGTAGATACGCAGTATTTT.

The DNA for the CDR3 is TGTGCCAGCAGCGTAGCTACAACAGCTGGCGAGCAGTACTTC. It translates to CASSVATTAGEQYF. The chain uses TRBV9 and TRBJ2-7, with unresolved D. CDR1 SGDLS and CDR2 YYNGEE come from the germline V gene. V was pared by 0 bases and J by 6 bases, with 13 bases between. The CDR3 loop spans 14 amino acids.

This chain links TRBV5-1 with TRBJ2-1, with D possibly matching TRBD2 (6 bases). The germline V gene has CDR1 SGHRS and CDR2 YFSETQ. CDR3 length equals 15 residues. Between the trimmed V and J ends, which lost 0 bases and 4 bases, there was a span of 11 bases. CDR3 sequence: CASSLERAGYNEQFF. The CDR3 nucleotides are TGCGCCAGCAGCTTGGAAAGGGCGGGGTACAATGAGCAGTTCTTC.

The chain links TRBV7-3 to TRBJ2-1; D is possibly TRBD2 (6 bases). The germline CDR1 and CDR2 sequences are SGHTA and FQGTGA. Deletions cut 1 base from V and 0 bases from J, with 10 bases between. The CDR3 extends over 16 amino acids. In DNA, the CDR3 is TGTGCCAGCAGCTTAAACGGGGGAGCCTCCTACAATGAGCAGTTCTTC. Translation gives CASSLNGGASYNEQFF.

The CDR3 nucleotides read TGTGCCAGCACCGAGATAGGGGGTGAAGCTTTCTTT. It translates to CASTEIGGEAFF. The chain is built from TRBV6-5 and TRBJ1-1, with D possibly being TRBD1 (6 bases). The germline V gene has CDR1 MNHEY and CDR2 SVGAGI. The CDR3 runs 12 residues. Trimming removed 7 bases from V and 7 bases from J, with 13 bases in between.

The V gene is TRBV19, the J gene TRBJ1-5; perhaps TRBD1 as D (5 bases). The germline gives CDR1 LNHDA, CDR2 SQIVND (reference sequence). CDR3 length: 13 amino acids. Trimming shortened V by 6 bases and J by 4 bases, and 10 bases separated the two germline ends. The CDR3 protein is CASRQGWNQPQHF. The CDR3 DNA reads as TGTGCCAGTAGGCAGGGTTGGAATCAGCCCCAGCATTTT.